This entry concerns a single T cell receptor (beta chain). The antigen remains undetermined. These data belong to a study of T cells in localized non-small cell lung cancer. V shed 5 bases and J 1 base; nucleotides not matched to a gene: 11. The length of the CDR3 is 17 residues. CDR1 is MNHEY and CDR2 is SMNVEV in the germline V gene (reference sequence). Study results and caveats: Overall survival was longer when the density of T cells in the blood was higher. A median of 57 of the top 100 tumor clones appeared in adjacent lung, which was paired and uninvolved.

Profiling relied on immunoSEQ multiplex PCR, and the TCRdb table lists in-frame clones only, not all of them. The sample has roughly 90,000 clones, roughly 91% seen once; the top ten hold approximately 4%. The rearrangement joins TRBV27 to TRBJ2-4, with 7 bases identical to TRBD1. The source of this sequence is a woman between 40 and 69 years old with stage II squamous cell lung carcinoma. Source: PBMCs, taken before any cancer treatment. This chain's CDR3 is CASSPTGTARAKNIQYF. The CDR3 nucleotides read TGTGCCAGCAGTCCCACCGGGACAGCCCGGGCCAAAAACATTCAGTACTTC.